This is a list of T cell receptor beta chains from one sample in a study of vaccination and CD4 T cells after COVID-19. These receptors' targets are unknown. TCRdb independently ran MiXCR on the PCR reads; one entry per CDR3 protein. The data contain 10,000 to 15,000 distinct CDR3 sequences, about 29% of them singletons. Source material: cultured CD4+ T cells from blood. These receptors came from a human donor with COVID-19. Both conserved end residues are part of each CDR3. The order of the fields is clone size, J gene, V gene, D gene, CDR3 protein, CDR3 DNA. D genes are given only for firm matches. For some rows the clone size is stated as once, few or many, or as a class when expanded; others skip it.

few	TRBJ1-1	TRBV20-1	TRBD1	CSVPGQGTDMNTEAFF	TGCAGTGTGCCGGGACAGGGGACGGACATGAACACTGAAGCTTTCTTT
NA	TRBJ2-1	TRBV11-3	NA	CASSTTTGLYNEQFF	TGTGCCAGCAGCACGACGACAGGCCTATACAATGAGCAGTTCTTC
few	TRBJ1-4	TRBV20-1	NA	CSARGAGASANEKLFF	TGCAGTGCTAGAGGGGCAGGGGCTTCGGCTAATGAAAAACTGTTTTTT
few	TRBJ1-2	TRBV28	NA	CASTHRDYGYTF	TGTGCCAGCACCCACAGGGACTATGGCTACACCTTC
few	TRBJ1-1	TRBV28	NA	CASSFRPGDTEAFF	TGTGCCAGCAGTTTCCGCCCAGGGGACACTGAAGCTTTCTTT
few	TRBJ1-6	TRBV7-9	NA	CASSPGFNNSPLHF	TGTGCCAGCAGCCCGGGATTTAATAATTCACCCCTCCACTTT
few	TRBJ1-2	TRBV20-1	TRBD1	CSAWTGTNYGYTF	TGCAGTGCTTGGACAGGGACTAACTATGGCTACACCTTC
NA	TRBJ2-7	TRBV5-1	NA	CASSGGLYEQYF	TGCGCCAGCAGCGGGGGCCTCTACGAGCAGTACTTC
NA	TRBJ1-2	TRBV30	TRBD1	CAWSWTGGAPMEYTF	TGTGCCTGGAGTTGGACAGGGGGGGCCCCTATGGAATACACCTTC
few	TRBJ1-2	TRBV19	TRBD1	CAASPGQFYGYTF	TGTGCCGCATCTCCGGGACAGTTCTATGGCTACACCTTC
few	TRBJ2-1	TRBV27	TRBD1	CASRRQGSYNEQFF	TGTGCCAGCAGGCGACAGGGTTCCTACAATGAGCAGTTCTTC
few	TRBJ2-2	TRBV15	NA	CATSRDRASGELFF	TGTGCCACCAGCAGAGATCGGGCAAGCGGGGAGCTGTTTTTT
NA	TRBJ1-2	TRBV6-1	TRBD1	CASRNRDSSGYTF	TGTGCCAGCAGGAACCGGGACAGTAGTGGCTACACCTTC